Reported below is one T cell receptor (beta chain). In this sample, this clonotype turned up a few times. Its antigen has not been determined. One base away there is no much larger clone; base qualities are not given. These data come from a study of T-cell memory formation after mild COVID-19 (dated by TCRdb to 2020 to 2023). Some background on the complete study: Most TCR sequence clusters were specific to one of the two donors. In two donors, T-cell clones that expanded and contracted after mild COVID-19 were followed by sequencing TCRalpha and TCRbeta repertoires longitudinally. The cohort comprised two young, previously healthy adult volunteers, one female and one male.

Paper-wide results and their limitations: Clones contracting from day 15 to 85 had balanced CD4/CD8 phenotypes, while a second wave expanding from day 15 to 37 was biased towards CD4+. The study included only a couple of mild cases, and larger cohorts that include severe cases with pre-infection samples were judged to be necessary. SARS-CoV-2 specificity of the second-wave clones peaking on day 37 was not confirmed. Contracting CD4+ clones were located mainly in the CM and EM memory subsets, whereas CD8+ clones were found to be enriched in EMRA. Some responding clones were found in pre-infection memory, which suggests that pre-existing cross-reactive memory T cells took part in the SARS-CoV-2 response.

Sequencing took place on an Illumina NovaSeq 6000. TCRalpha and TCRbeta cDNA libraries were built by 5'RACE with constant-segment primers, adding sample barcodes and unique molecular identifiers. Trizol reagent was used to extract RNA from every sample. Library amplification was performed in two PCR steps, and a second sample barcode and Illumina TruSeq adapters were introduced in the second step. Sequencing of the libraries was done on an Illumina NovaSeq, producing 2 x 150 bp paired-end reads. In the paper's pipeline: Demultiplexing of reads and collapsing into UMI-guided consensus sequences were performed with migec v1.2.7. Using mixcr v2.1.11, UMI consensuses were aligned to TRA and TRB V and J templates and then assembled into clonotypes. A clonotype was counted as expanded or contracted only when both edgeR and NoisET called the clonotype significant, with the noise models trained on biological replicates. For edgeR calls, the cutoffs were a false discovery rate-adjusted p below 0.01 and a log2 fold-change threshold of 1. As an exploratory analysis of dynamics, max-normalized trajectories of the 1000 most abundant clonotypes were examined with PCA combined with hierarchical clustering. Each responding clone was given a CD4 or CD8 phenotype based on the CD4+ and CD8+ repertoires, which had been sequenced separately. TCRdb reworked the public reads: Q25 trimming with fastp, MiXCR clone assembly, productive beta chains retained. Each entry is one CDR3 protein sequence, shown with its most common DNA and genes. TCRdb, not the authors, supplied the V and J calls. Present in this sample are approximately 450,000 distinct CDR3 sequences, 15% to 20% of which were seen just once. 10% to 15% of the sample goes to the ten largest clones.

Ficoll-Paque density gradient centrifugation was used to isolate PBMCs. CDR1 and CDR2 were assigned from the germline V gene as SQVTM and ANQGSEA. The V end loses 5 bases and the J end loses 2 bases, and a stretch of 12 bases separates them. Including cysteine and phenylalanine, the CDR3 has 13 amino acids. Only the CDR3 DNA is retained, 39 bases long and in frame from the first base. Sequenced material: PBMCs or a T cell subset sorted from them (not recorded which). The receptor chain draws on TRBV29-1 and TRBJ2-5; a weak D assignment points to TRBD2 (5 bases agree). This receptor was taken from an adult woman who had mild COVID-19 (a few samples of this study predate the infection). The sample titles of this study are shuffled in the database, so cell type and time point are left out; the donor was told from shared clones. The CDR3: CSVPLGRQETQYF. The DNA reads as follows: TGCAGCGTTCCCCTGGGGAGACAAGAGACCCAGTACTTC.